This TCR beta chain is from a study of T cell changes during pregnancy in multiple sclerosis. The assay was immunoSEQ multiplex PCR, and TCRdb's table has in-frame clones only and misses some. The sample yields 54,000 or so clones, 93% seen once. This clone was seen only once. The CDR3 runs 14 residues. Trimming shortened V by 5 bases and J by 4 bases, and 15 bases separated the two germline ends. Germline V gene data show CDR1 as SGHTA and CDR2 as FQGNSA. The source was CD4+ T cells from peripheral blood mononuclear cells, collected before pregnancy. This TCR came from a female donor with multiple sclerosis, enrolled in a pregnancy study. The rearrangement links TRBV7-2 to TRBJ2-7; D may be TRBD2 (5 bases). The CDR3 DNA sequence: TGTGCCAGCAGCCCCCGTCGGGATGGGTACGAGCAGTACTTC. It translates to CASSPRRDGYEQYF. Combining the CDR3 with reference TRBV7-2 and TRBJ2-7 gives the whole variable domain GAGVSQSPSNKVTEKGKDVELRCDPISGHTALYWYRQSLGQGLEFLIYFQGNSAPDKSGLPSDRFSAERTGGSVSTLTIQRTQQEDSAVYLCASSPRRDGYEQYFGPGTRLTVT.